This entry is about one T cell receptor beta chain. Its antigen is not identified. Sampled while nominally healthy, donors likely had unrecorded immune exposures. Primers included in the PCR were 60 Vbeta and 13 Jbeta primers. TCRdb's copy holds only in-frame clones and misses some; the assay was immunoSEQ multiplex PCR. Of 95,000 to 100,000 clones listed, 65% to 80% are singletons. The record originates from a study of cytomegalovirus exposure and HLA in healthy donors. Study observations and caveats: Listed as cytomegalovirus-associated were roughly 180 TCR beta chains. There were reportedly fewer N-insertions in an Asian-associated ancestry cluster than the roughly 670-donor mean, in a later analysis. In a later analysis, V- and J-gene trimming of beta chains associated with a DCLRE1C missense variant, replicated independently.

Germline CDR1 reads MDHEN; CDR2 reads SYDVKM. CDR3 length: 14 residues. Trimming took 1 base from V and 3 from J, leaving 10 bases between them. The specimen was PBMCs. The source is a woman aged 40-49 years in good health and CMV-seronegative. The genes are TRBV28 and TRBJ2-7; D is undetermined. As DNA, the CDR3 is TGTGCCAGCAGTTTATTCAGTCGTGGCTACGAGCAGTACTTC. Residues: CASSLFSRGYEQYF.